Shown below are 21 T cell receptor beta chains from a single sample sequenced in a study of neurological immune-mediated disorders. TCRdb passed the 5' RACE reads through MiXCR, listing each CDR3 protein once. The table lists some 120,000 distinct CDR3 sequences, 3.2% of them singletons. Sequenced material: PBMCs. These TCRs come from a woman in her thirties with multiple sclerosis.

This clonotype came up many times. The chain links TRBV27 to TRBJ2-3, with 7 bases identical to TRBD2. CDR3 length equals 16 residues. V shed 3 bases and J 0 bases; nucleotides not matched to a gene: 6. Germline values: CDR1 MNHEY, CDR2 SMNVEV (reference sequence). Here the CDR3 reads CASSFWLAESTDTQYF. The CDR3 DNA follows: TGTGCCAGCAGTTTTTGGCTAGCGGAAAGCACAGATACGCAGTATTTT.

Many counts were recorded for this clonotype. The rearrangement uses TRBV15 and TRBJ1-4, with TRBD1 identical over 7 bases. The germline V gene encodes CDR1 LNHNV and CDR2 YYDKDF (reference sequence). Germline trimming cut 5 bases from V and 8 bases from J; bases unmatched to any gene: 14. This CDR3 comprises 16 residues. The CDR3 loop reads CATSGRQGRGMEKLFF. The CDR3 nucleotides read TGTGCCACCAGCGGGAGACAGGGCCGGGGAATGGAAAAACTGTTTTTT.

The chain recombines TRBV30 with TRBJ2-7, with D maybe TRBD1 (6 bases). The CDR3 contains 12 residues. The ends were cut back, 2 bases at V and 5 bases at J, with 10 bases in the middle. The germline gives CDR1 GTSNPN, CDR2 SVGIG (reference sequence). The CDR3 nucleotides are TGTGCCTGGAGTACAGGGTCCCACGAGCAGTACTTC. It translates to CAWSTGSHEQYF.

This clonotype was seen a handful of times. This could be a read error, since a much larger clone is one nucleotide away. V and J are TRBV15 and TRBJ2-3; D gene uncertain. The CDR3 runs 15 residues. V lost 3 bases to trimming and J lost 2 bases, with 12 bases between them. Germline CDR1 is LNHNV and CDR2 is YYDKDF (reference sequence). The CDR3 reads CATSSRRKPTDTQYF. CDR3 nucleotide sequence: TGTGCCACCAGCAGTAGACGAAAGCCCACAGATACGCAGTATTTT.

This clonotype showed up many times. V and J are TRBV4-3 and TRBJ2-2; no clear D gene. The V and J ends lost 0 bases and 5 bases respectively, with 7 bases between them. Germline CDR1 LGHNA, CDR2 YSLEER. This CDR3 comprises 14 residues. The CDR3, as DNA: TGCGCCAGCAGCCAAGACAAATTAACCGGGGAGCTGTTTTTT. It is translated as CASSQDKLTGELFF.

This clonotype was seen at least ten times. The chain has TRBV19 and TRBJ2-5; 13 bases fit TRBD2. V dropped 6 bases and J dropped 2; count of bases not matched to a gene: 3. Germline-derived CDR1 and CDR2 are LNHDA and SQIVND (reference sequence). The CDR3 contains 15 residues. CDR3 loop: CASSWGLAGQETQYF. The DNA for the CDR3 is TGTGCCAGTAGCTGGGGACTAGCGGGACAAGAGACCCAGTACTTC.

V gene TRBV19 combines with J gene TRBJ2-7, with 7 bases lining up with TRBD1. The CDR3 spans 14 residues. V was clipped by 3 bases and J by 2 bases; unmatched bases: 4. Germline-derived CDR1 and CDR2 are LNHDA and SQIVND (reference sequence). CDR3 amino acids: CASSISGTAYEQYF. DNA of the CDR3: TGTGCCAGTAGTATTTCCGGGACAGCCTACGAGCAGTACTTC.

There are many counts of this clonotype. The chain joins TRBV20-1 to TRBJ2-1, with 10 bases that match TRBD2. CDR1 and CDR2 from the germline V gene are DFQATT and SNEGSKA (reference sequence). V dropped 3 bases and J dropped 6; count of bases not matched to a gene: 8. The CDR3 is 15 amino acids. This CDR3 reads CSARASGGASNEQFF. CDR3 DNA: TGCAGTGCTAGGGCCAGCGGGGGGGCATCCAATGAGCAGTTCTTC.

The chain uses TRBV20-1 and TRBJ2-5; 9 positions agree with TRBD2. Trimming at V came to 2 bases and at J to 2 bases, leaving 3 bases not matched to a gene. Germline values: CDR1 DFQATT, CDR2 SNEGSKA (reference sequence). The CDR3 runs to 14 residues. CDR3 protein: CSARLAGTQETQYF. CDR3 coding DNA: TGCAGTGCTAGACTAGCGGGGACTCAAGAGACCCAGTACTTC.

This clonotype occurred many times. V and J are TRBV20-1 and TRBJ2-7; no reliable D call. The CDR3 totals 15 residues. V was cut by 6 bases and J by 6 bases, with 24 bases left in between. Germline CDR1 is DFQATT and CDR2 is SNEGSKA (reference sequence). CDR3 sequence: CSATQTVPTPVEQYF. The CDR3 DNA sequence: TGCAGTGCCACGCAGACGGTTCCTACGCCCGTCGAGCAGTACTTC.

This clonotype was seen many times. The J gene is TRBJ2-3, the V gene TRBV7-2; D may match TRBD1 or TRBD2 (6 bases each). This CDR3 is built from 16 residues. The V end lost 5 bases, the J end lost 1 base, and 16 bases lay between the germline ends. The V gene's germline CDR1 is SGHTA and CDR2 FQGNSA. This CDR3 is CASSGLLEGGTDTQYF. The CDR3 DNA reads TGTGCCAGCAGCGGCTTGCTGGAGGGGGGCACAGATACGCAGTATTTT. Full variable domain (missing parts from reference TRBV7-2 and TRBJ2-3): GAGVSQSPSNKVTEKGKDVELRCDPISGHTALYWYRQSLGQGLEFLIYFQGNSAPDKSGLPSDRFSAERTGGSVSTLTIQRTQQEDSAVYLCASSGLLEGGTDTQYFGPGTRLTVL.

A note on this clonotype: A single base separates this from a much larger clone, so it may be a read error. This is likely a read error, given that the CDR3 carries no conserved phenylalanine or tryptophan at its end. The V and J genes are TRBV12-3 or TRBV12-4 and TRBJ2-1; D is perhaps TRBD1 (6 bases). Trimming cost V 7 bases and J 9 bases, with 10 bases left between them. The CDR3 extends over 11 amino acids. The CDR3: CASTQGTEQFC. CDR3 nucleotide sequence: TGTGCCAGCACCCAGGGGACTGAGCAGTTCTGC.

This clonotype was observed at least ten times. J is TRBJ2-7 and V is TRBV11-2; D perhaps matches TRBD1 (6 bases). Germline CDR1 is SGHAT and CDR2 is FQNNGV. The CDR3 sequence is 14 residues long. V was shortened by 3 bases and J by 2 bases, with 11 bases between the two germline ends. The CDR3 here is CASSFSGDPYEQYF. The CDR3, as DNA: TGTGCCAGCAGCTTTTCAGGGGATCCCTACGAGCAGTACTTC. Full variable domain (missing parts from reference TRBV11-2 and TRBJ2-7): EAGVAQSPRYKIIEKRQSVAFWCNPISGHATLYWYQQILGQGPKLLIQFQNNGVVDDSQLPKDRFSAERLKGVDSTLKIQPAKLEDSAVYLCASSFSGDPYEQYFGPGTRLTVT.

This clonotype was seen only a few times. The gene calls are TRBV27 and TRBJ1-2; 8 nucleotides match TRBD1. Per the germline V gene, CDR1 is MNHEY and CDR2 is SMNVEV (reference sequence). The J segment lost 4 bases and the V segment lost 3 bases, leaving 16 bases of the junction unmatched. The CDR3 has 18 residues. The CDR3 bases are TGTGCCAGCAGTTTCAGGGGGCCGGACCCGGCACGCAGCTATGGCTACACCTTC. It yields the protein CASSFRGPDPARSYGYTF.

This clonotype was detected ten times or more. This chain links TRBV30 with TRBJ1-1; TRBD1 matches 10 bases. The germline gives CDR1 GTSNPN, CDR2 SVGIG (reference sequence). The CDR3 totals 14 residues. With 7 bases clipped from V and 7 bases from J, the junction kept 12 bases outside the gene matches. CDR3 nucleotide sequence: TGTGCCTTGGGGGACAGGGGCGCAAAGAGTGAAGCTTTCTTT. It is translated as CALGDRGAKSEAFF.

At least ten counts were recorded for this clonotype. The chain employs TRBV12-3 or TRBV12-4 and TRBJ2-7; D might be TRBD2 (6 bases). The CDR3 has 15 residues. Trimming shortened V by 3 bases and J by 6 bases, and 18 bases separated the two germline ends. The CDR3 spells CASSLEGLGLFEQYF. CDR3 sequence (DNA): TGTGCCAGCAGTTTGGAGGGTCTTGGACTTTTCGAGCAGTACTTC.

As regards this clonotype: This may arise from a read error, as a much more abundant clone is one base away. This chain uses TRBV10-3 with TRBJ2-3; D is perhaps TRBD1 (5 bases). The CDR3 runs to 14 residues. The V gene's germline CDR1 is ENHRY and CDR2 SYGVKD. The DNA of the CDR3 is TGTGTCATGATAGGGGAAACGACCACAGATACGCAGTATTTT. Amino acids: CVMIGETTTDTQYF.

This clonotype was seen at least ten times. The chain couples TRBV3-1 to TRBJ1-1, with a tentative D call TRBD1 (5 bases). The germline CDR1 and CDR2 sequences are LGHDT and YNNKEL (reference sequence). The CDR3 runs to 12 residues. The V and J ends lost 8 bases and 6 bases respectively, with 13 bases between them. This chain's CDR3 is CASSSTGAEAFF. CDR3 in DNA: TGTGCCAGCTCATCTACGGGGGCTGAAGCTTTCTTT. Complete variable domain (other parts from reference TRBV3-1 and TRBJ1-1): DTAVSQTPKYLVTQMGNDKSIKCEQNLGHDTMYWYKQDSKKFLKIMFSYNNKELIINETVPNRFSPKSPDKAHLNLHINSLELGDSAVYFCASSSTGAEAFFGQGTRLTVV.

This clonotype has at least ten counts. V and J are TRBV20-1 and TRBJ1-1; TRBD1 might be the D (5 bases). The CDR3 is 10 amino acids. V lost 6 bases to trimming and J lost 9 bases, with 11 bases between them. CDR1 is DFQATT and CDR2 is SNEGSKA in the germline V gene (reference sequence). CDR3 coding DNA: TGCAGTGCCTCCGGGACCAAAGCTTTCTTT. Protein product: CSASGTKAFF.

This clonotype appeared many times. The chain combines TRBV12-3 or TRBV12-4 with TRBJ1-1; the D gene is possibly TRBD1 (6 bases). Trimming pared 6 bases from V and 5 bases from J, leaving 13 bases between. The CDR3 extends over 13 amino acids. CDR3 amino acids: CASSPTGWTEAFF. The CDR3 nucleotides are TGTGCCAGCAGCCCTACAGGGTGGACTGAAGCTTTCTTT.

With regard to this clonotype: A much more abundant neighbour one base away suggests this may be a read error. V usage is TRBV20-1 and J usage is TRBJ2-7; no reliable D call. Germline V gene sequence: CDR1 DFQATT, CDR2 SNEGSKA (reference sequence). The CDR3 loop spans 14 amino acids. Trimming left V 5 bases short and J 2 bases short, with 16 bases between. The CDR3 coding sequence is TGCAGTGCTGTCCTGGGGAAGGCTCCCTACGAGCAGTACTTC. Protein product: CSAVLGKAPYEQYF.